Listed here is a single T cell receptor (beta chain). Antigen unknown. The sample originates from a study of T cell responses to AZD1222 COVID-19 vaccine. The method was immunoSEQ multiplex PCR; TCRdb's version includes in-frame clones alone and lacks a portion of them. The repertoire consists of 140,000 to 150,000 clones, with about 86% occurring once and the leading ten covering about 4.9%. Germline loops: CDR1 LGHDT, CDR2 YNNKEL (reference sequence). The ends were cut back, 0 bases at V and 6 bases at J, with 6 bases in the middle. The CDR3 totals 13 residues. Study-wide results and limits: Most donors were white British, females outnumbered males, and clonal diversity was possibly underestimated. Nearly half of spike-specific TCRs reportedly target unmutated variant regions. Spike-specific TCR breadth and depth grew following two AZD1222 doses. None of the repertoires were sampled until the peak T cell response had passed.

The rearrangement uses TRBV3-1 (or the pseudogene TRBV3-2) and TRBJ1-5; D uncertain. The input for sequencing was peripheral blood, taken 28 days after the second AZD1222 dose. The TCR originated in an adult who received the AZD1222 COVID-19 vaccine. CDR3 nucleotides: TGTGCCAGCAGCCAAGACAGTCTTCAGCCCCAGCATTTT. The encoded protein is CASSQDSLQPQHF.